One sample yielded the 18 T cell receptor beta chains listed below, sequenced in a study of shared clonotypes between healthy human individuals. Sequencing used immunoSEQ multiplex PCR; TCRdb keeps in-frame clones, though not all of them. The table shows 1.6 million or so clones, with roughly 97% occurring only once. The sample taken for sequencing was naive CD4+ T cells sorted from blood. Noted subset: CD45RA+ positively selected. These receptors came from a man between 25 and 39 years old in good health.

The gene calls are TRBV19 and TRBJ1-2; 8 bases agree with TRBD1. The CDR3 consists of 15 residues. Per germline, CDR1 LNHDA and CDR2 SQIVND (reference sequence). The junction had 5 bases not matched to a gene; V was cut back by 3 bases and J by 2 bases. CDR3: CASSMGQVSNYGYTF. In DNA, the CDR3 is TGTGCCAGTAGTATGGGACAGGTGTCAAACTATGGCTACACCTTC.

This chain uses TRBV6-1 with TRBJ2-1, with D tentatively TRBD1 or TRBD2 (5 bases each). V lost 4 bases to trimming and J lost 0 bases, with 13 bases between them. Germline V lookup: CDR1 MNHNS, CDR2 SASEGT. The CDR3 contains 16 residues. The CDR3 DNA reads as TGTGCCAGCAGTGGTCCAGGGACCCGCTCCTACAATGAGCAGTTCTTC. Its translation: CASSGPGTRSYNEQFF.

V usage is TRBV27 and J usage is TRBJ2-5; no clear D. The J call could be wrong; TRBJ2-7 is a better fit for the DNA end. CDR1 and CDR2 (germline): MNHEY, SMNVEV (reference sequence). The CDR3 runs to 16 residues. This CDR3 reads CASSLSLQRQAYEQYF. The CDR3 DNA sequence: TGTGCCAGCAGTTTATCCCTACAGCGCCAGGCCTACGAGCAGTACTTC.

V and J are TRBV23-1 and TRBJ2-7; no reliable D call. TRBV23-1 counts as an open reading frame of uncertain function. CDR3 length: 18 residues. CDR3 loop: CAAQINECSRGYSYEQYF. Written as DNA, the CDR3 is TGCGCTGCACAGATAAATGAATGTAGCCGTGGATACTCCTACGAGCAGTACTTC.

The chain combines TRBV7-6 with TRBJ2-1; 9 bases agree with TRBD2. CDR1 is SGHVS, CDR2 FNYEAQ, per germline. The V gene end was trimmed by 5 bases and the J gene end by 9 bases; junction bases not matched to a gene: 14. The CDR3 spans 16 residues. The CDR3 coding sequence is TGTGCCAGCAGCCCCGTGGTGCGGGGGGGCGGGGGTGAGCAGTTCTTC. This translates into CASSPVVRGGGGEQFF.

The CDR3 reads CASSPRWVGTEAFF. CDR3 DNA: TGTGCCAGCTCACCACGTTGGGTTGGCACTGAAGCTTTCTTT. The V gene is TRBV18, the J gene TRBJ1-1, with D unclear. Per germline, CDR1 KGHSH and CDR2 LQKENI. The CDR3 extends over 14 amino acids. The V and J ends lost 1 base and 4 bases respectively, with 10 bases between them.

The rearrangement uses TRBV28 and TRBJ1-2; D is unclear. Trimming removed 7 bases from V and 4 bases from J, with 13 bases in between. The CDR3 runs to 13 residues. Germline-derived CDR1 and CDR2 are MDHEN and SYDVKM. The CDR3 coding sequence is TGTGCCAGCACCGAGACCGTCTCCTATGGCTACACCTTC. Encoded protein: CASTETVSYGYTF.

With respect to this clone: Within the sample, other DNA sequences also encode this same CDR3. The chain joins TRBV6-1 to TRBJ2-2, with no clear D. The CDR3 runs 11 residues. Trimming shortened V by 5 bases and J by 5 bases, and 3 bases separated the two germline ends. Germline CDR1 is MNHNS and CDR2 is SASEGT. The CDR3 nucleotides read TGTGCCAGCAGTCGAACCGGGGAGCTGTTTTTT. Translation: CASSRTGELFF.

The chain recombines TRBV10-2 with TRBJ1-3; 11 bases match TRBD1. The germline V gene has CDR1 WSHSY and CDR2 SAAADI. V lost 2 bases, J lost 5 bases, and 5 bases stayed unmatched. The CDR3 has 16 amino acids. The CDR3 DNA follows: TGCGCCAGCAGTGAGAGGACAGGGGGCGTGAGAAACACCATATATTTT. Its translation is CASSERTGGVRNTIYF.

The genes are TRBV7-9 and TRBJ2-7; D call uncertain. Germline V gene lookup returns CDR1 SEHNR and CDR2 FQNEAQ (reference sequence). Trimming shortened V by 1 base and J by 3 bases, and 10 bases separated the two germline ends. The CDR3 contains 14 residues. The CDR3 DNA follows: TGTGCCAGCAGCTTAGTTGGCAGGAGCTACGAGCAGTACTTC. Translating it yields CASSLVGRSYEQYF. Full variable domain (outside the CDR3, taken from reference TRBV7-9 and TRBJ2-7): DTGVSQNPRHKITKRGQNVTFRCDPISEHNRLYWYRQTLGQGPEFLTYFQNEAQLEKSRLLSDRFSAERPKGSFSTLEIQRTEQGDSAMYLCASSLVGRSYEQYFGPGTRLTVT.

Details on this clone: The sample has other DNA sequences that encode this CDR3 too. The chain combines TRBV27 with TRBJ2-2; tentatively, D is TRBD1 (6 bases). This CDR3 region has 13 residues. Per germline, CDR1 MNHEY and CDR2 SMNVEV (reference sequence). V was clipped by 5 bases and J by 6 bases, with 10 bases between them. CDR3 region: CASSLRGSGELFF. The CDR3 DNA reads as TGTGCCAGCAGTCTCAGGGGATCCGGGGAGCTGTTTTTT.

This clone was recorded only once. The chain links TRBV4-3 to TRBJ1-5; D is possibly TRBD1 (6 bases). Deletions cut 3 bases from V and 2 bases from J, with 14 bases between. In germline, CDR1 is LGHNA, CDR2 YSLEER. This CDR3 region has 16 residues. The CDR3 loop reads CASSQDSGVRNQPQHF. For the CDR3, the DNA is TGCGCCAGCAGCCAGGATTCAGGGGTTCGCAATCAGCCCCAGCATTTT.

V usage is TRBV2 and J usage is TRBJ1-5, with D unresolved. Trimming stripped 4 bases from V and 3 bases from J, with 10 bases between. The CDR3 is made up of 14 amino acids. Germline CDR1 and CDR2: SNHLY and FYNNEI. The CDR3 DNA follows: TGTGCCAGCAGTGTAAGGGCTCCCAATCAGCCCCAGCATTTT. Translation gives CASSVRAPNQPQHF.

This chain links TRBV7-6 with TRBJ2-2; 9 bases match TRBD2. CDR3 length equals 15 residues. Germline CDR1 SGHVS, CDR2 FNYEAQ. The J segment lost 2 bases and the V segment lost 7 bases, leaving 5 bases of the junction unmatched. Written as DNA, the CDR3 is TGTGCCAGCACCCGGACTAGCGTTAACACCGGGGAGCTGTTTTTT. It encodes CASTRTSVNTGELFF.

The rearrangement joins TRBV5-1 to TRBJ2-5; 14 nucleotides align to TRBD2. Germline V lookup: CDR1 SGHRS, CDR2 YFSETQ. This CDR3 comprises 16 residues. V was clipped by 3 bases and J by 5 bases; unmatched bases: 6. CDR3 protein: CASSYGTSGSQETQYF. CDR3 coding DNA: TGCGCCAGCAGCTACGGGACTAGCGGGAGTCAGGAGACCCAGTACTTC. Looking up the rest from reference TRBV5-1 and TRBJ2-5 gives the full variable domain: KAGVTQTPRYLIKTRGQQVTLSCSPISGHRSVSWYQQTPGQGLQFLFEYFSETQRNKGNFPGRFSGRQFSNSRSEMNVSTLELGDSALYLCASSYGTSGSQETQYFGPGTRLLVL.

V and J are TRBV15 and TRBJ2-6; 8 bases are shared with TRBD1. Germline V CDR1 and CDR2: LNHNV, YYDKDF (reference sequence). J gave up 0 bases and V 1 base, and 5 bases lay outside the gene matches. The CDR3 contains 18 residues. The CDR3 bases are TGTGCCACCAGCAGAGGACAGGGGTTATTCTCTGGGGCCAACGTCCTGACTTTC. Translated: CATSRGQGLFSGANVLTF.

CDR3 nucleotides: TGTGCCAGCAGCGCTAGCGGGAGGGGGTTCTTC. This encodes CASSASGRGFF. This chain joins TRBV7-8 and TRBJ2-1, with 12 bases lining up with TRBD2. The germline V gene encodes CDR1 SGHVS and CDR2 FQNEAQ. CDR3 length: 11 amino acids. J was trimmed by 15 bases and V by 5 bases; bases with no gene match: 2.

This chain joins TRBV5-1 and TRBJ2-3; D not resolved. The CDR3 spans 13 residues. Germline V lookup: CDR1 SGHRS, CDR2 YFSETQ. V was pared by 4 bases and J by 0 bases, with 6 bases between. DNA of the CDR3: TGCGCCAGCAGCAGGCCGAGCACAGATACGCAGTATTTT. As protein: CASSRPSTDTQYF. The variable domain in full, with the rest retrieved from reference TRBV5-1 and TRBJ2-3, is KAGVTQTPRYLIKTRGQQVTLSCSPISGHRSVSWYQQTPGQGLQFLFEYFSETQRNKGNFPGRFSGRQFSNSRSEMNVSTLELGDSALYLCASSRPSTDTQYFGPGTRLTVL.